This T cell receptor beta chain was recovered during a study of vaccination and CD4 T cells after COVID-19. General study points: Spike mono-reactivity was found in 304 of 307 vaccine-specific clones from convalescent patients.

This sample's treatment: approximately 9-day PBMC culture with coronavirus spike peptide pools or control peptides (ViraFEST assay). As for this clonotype: The antigen remains unidentified.

The length of the CDR3 is 14 residues. V lost 6 bases and J lost 1, with 10 bases in between. Looked up from germline, CDR1 is MDHEN and CDR2 is SYDVKM. The Oncomine TCR Beta short-read assay sequenced DNA from cultured CD4+ T cells. Each CDR3 protein is one row after TCRdb ran MiXCR on the PCR reads. The table shows some 16,000 distinct CDR3 sequences, with 60% to 70% occurring only once. The clonotype originates from a human donor who had recovered from COVID-19. This sequence joins TRBV28 and TRBJ2-1; D remains unclear. Sequencing input: CD4+ T cells from blood, cultured in vitro. The CDR3 reads CASSIERSYNEQFF. CDR3 DNA: TGTGCCAGCAGCATTGAGAGGTCCTACAATGAGCAGTTCTTC. The variable domain in full, with the rest retrieved from reference TRBV28 and TRBJ2-1, is DVKVTQSSRYLVKRTGEKVFLECVQDMDHENMFWYRQDPGLGLRLIYFSYDVKMKEKGDIPEGYSVSREKKERFSLILESASTNQTSMYLCASSIERSYNEQFFGPGTRLTVL.